These 6 T cell receptor beta chains were sequenced from one sample in a study of shared clonotypes between healthy human individuals. Profiled with immunoSEQ multiplex PCR; TCRdb holds only in-frame clones, not every one. The table lists approximately 240,000 clones, 65% of them singletons, with more than 9.5% in the top ten. The specimen sequenced was memory CD4+ T cells sorted from blood. Subset defined: CD45RA-negative fraction. The receptors were sampled from a man younger than 45 in good health.

The chain is built from TRBV18 and TRBJ1-5; no definite D call. V gave up 6 bases and J gave up 8 bases, with 14 bases separating them. The CDR3 has 13 amino acids. CDR1 is KGHSH and CDR2 is LQKENI in the germline V gene. The CDR3 here is CASSRETTEPQHF. DNA for the CDR3: TGTGCCAGCTCCCGTGAGACTACCGAGCCCCAGCATTTT.

The rearrangement links TRBV19 to TRBJ2-2, with D tentatively TRBD2 (6 bases). The V end lost 8 bases, the J end lost 5 bases, and 15 bases lay between the germline ends. Looked up from germline, CDR1 is LNHDA and CDR2 is SQIVND (reference sequence). This CDR3 is 14 amino acids long. The DNA of the CDR3 is TGTGCCAGTTCCACGGGGGATCCGACCGGGGAGCTGTTTTTT. This sequence encodes CASSTGDPTGELFF.

The chain has TRBV18 and TRBJ2-5; D gene uncertain. Trimming removed 4 bases from V and 0 bases from J, with 6 bases in between. Per the germline V gene, CDR1 is KGHSH and CDR2 is LQKENI. The CDR3 runs to 13 residues. As DNA, the CDR3 is TGTGCCAGCTCACGGACGTACCAAGAGACCCAGTACTTC. Translating it yields CASSRTYQETQYF.

J is TRBJ1-2 and V is TRBV28; D gene uncertain. Germline V lookup: CDR1 MDHEN, CDR2 SYDVKM. This CDR3 has 13 residues. Trimming took off 6 bases at V and 4 bases at J, with 12 bases between the two ends. The CDR3 sequence: CASRRDRAYGYTF. CDR3 sequence (DNA): TGTGCCAGCAGACGAGACCGGGCCTATGGCTACACCTTC.

This chain links TRBV18 with TRBJ2-3, with a possible D match to TRBD1 (6 bases). From germline, CDR1 is KGHSH and CDR2 LQKENI. The CDR3 loop spans 16 amino acids. V lost 6 bases and J lost 2, with 18 bases in between. CDR3: CASSSSRPGVTDTQYF. The CDR3 DNA sequence: TGTGCCAGCTCCTCAAGTAGGCCAGGGGTCACAGATACGCAGTATTTT.

Only a few counts were recorded for this clone. The genes are TRBV27 and TRBJ1-5; D may be TRBD1 (5 bases). V lost 5 bases and J lost 6, with 14 bases in between. Germline V gene data show CDR1 as MNHEY and CDR2 as SMNVEV (reference sequence). CDR3 length: 14 amino acids. CDR3 DNA sequence: TGTGCCAGCAGTGAATCAGGGTGGGTTCAGCCCCAGCATTTT. It translates to CASSESGWVQPQHF.